One T cell receptor (beta chain) is described in this entry. No antigen is known for it. The sample originates from a study of PD-1 blockade in classical Hodgkin lymphoma. Sequenced by immunoSEQ multiplex PCR; TCRdb stores in-frame clones only, minus some. The data hold about 30,000 clones, with approximately 80% observed a single time. Time point of the sample: cycle 4 day 1 (C4D1), after five to seven weeks of nivolumab. Each of the patients experienced relapse following autologous stem cell transplantation, and their brentuximab vedotin exposure differed. Out of thawed PBMCs, magnetic negative selection purified CD4+ T cells. The study recorded best responses of complete response, partial response or progressive disease. Overall study results and limits: Newly diagnosed patients had baseline TCR diversity that was reportedly lower than that of healthy donors. TCR diversity in CD4+, not CD8+, cells rose significantly by C4D1. Those achieving complete response showed baseline diversity like newly diagnosed patients.

The CDR3 is 16 amino acids. Germline-derived CDR1 and CDR2 are SGHRS and YFSETQ. The trim removed 3 bases at V and 4 bases at J, leaving 12 bases unmatched. The rearrangement links TRBV5-1 to TRBJ2-5; 7 bases fit TRBD2. This sequence originates from a human donor with classical Hodgkin lymphoma. Sequencing was performed on CD4+ T cells from blood, taken before the fourth cycle of nivolumab. In DNA form, the CDR3 reads TGCGCCAGCAGCTCGGGAGGTGGCAGGGCGGGAGAGACCCAGTACTTC. Protein: CASSSGGGRAGETQYF.